Shown below are 25 T cell receptor beta chains from a single sample sequenced in a study of OX40 agonist ivuxolimab in advanced cancers. Data came from immunoSEQ multiplex PCR; TCRdb stores just in-frame clones and leaves some out. This table holds 90,000 to 100,000 clones, about 96% found once. The sample was CD4+ or CD8+ T cells sorted from blood, taken in a trial of the OX40 agonist ivuxolimab. All receptors derive from an adult with an advanced solid tumor such as melanoma, head and neck, liver or kidney cancer.

The chain carries TRBV6-1 and TRBJ2-3, with a tentative D call TRBD2 (5 bases). Deletions cut 6 bases from V and 6 bases from J, with 10 bases between. The CDR3 contains 12 residues. Germline V lookup: CDR1 MNHNS, CDR2 SASEGT. The CDR3 here is CASRDSRDTQYF. In nucleotides, the CDR3 is TGTGCCAGCAGGGACTCTCGGGATACGCAGTATTTT.

V is TRBV4-2 and J is TRBJ2-1; D unclear. Trimming took 0 bases from V and 4 from J, leaving 13 bases between them. The CDR3 has 16 amino acids. Germline lookup yields CDR1 LGHNA and CDR2 YNFKEQ. The CDR3 bases are TGTGCCAGCAGCCAAGATGGTCGAAGCCCATACAATGAGCAGTTCTTC. Translation: CASSQDGRSPYNEQFF.

The chain employs TRBV28 and TRBJ2-5; D call uncertain. Between the trimmed V and J ends, which lost 10 bases and 5 bases, there was a span of 8 bases. This CDR3 has 10 amino acids. Germline CDR1 MDHEN, CDR2 SYDVKM. Here the CDR3 reads CAIEAETQYF. The CDR3 coding sequence is TGTGCCATCGAGGCCGAGACCCAGTACTTC.

Concerning this clone: The final CDR3 position lacks the conserved phenylalanine or tryptophan, pointing to a likely read error. This sequence joins TRBV7-9 and TRBJ2-7; 11 bases match TRBD1. Germline assignment: CDR1 SEHNR and CDR2 FQNEAQ (reference sequence). The ends lost 5 bases at V and 3 bases at J; junction bases unmatched: 6. The CDR3 has 15 residues. In DNA, the CDR3 is TGTGCCAGCAGCCTGGGACAGGGGGGTCTCTACGAGCAGTACCTC. Its translation is CASSLGQGGLYEQYL.

The V and J genes are TRBV5-4 and TRBJ2-1; 9 nucleotides line up with TRBD2. Germline assignment: CDR1 SGHNT and CDR2 YYREEE (reference sequence). CDR3 length: 14 residues. After removal of 6 bases from V and 14 bases from J, the junction contained 15 bases not matched to a gene. The CDR3 bases are TGTGCCAGCAAAGAATTGACTAGCGGCCTGATGGAGTTCTTC. Its translation is CASKELTSGLMEFF.

This chain joins TRBV9 and TRBJ2-7, with TRBD2 matching 8 bases. Germline V gives CDR1 SGDLS, CDR2 YYNGEE. This CDR3 contains 15 residues. Unmatched junction bases numbered 6, after V lost 0 bases and J lost 4 bases. The chain's CDR3 is CASSVGGTSLYEQYF. The CDR3 DNA follows: TGTGCCAGCAGCGTAGGGGGGACTAGTCTATACGAGCAGTACTTC.

A remark on this clone: Other DNA sequences in this specimen translate into the identical CDR3. The chain combines TRBV27 with TRBJ2-1, with 7 bases that match TRBD1. Losses at the gene ends were 2 bases for V and 8 bases for J; bases not matched to a gene: 0. The CDR3 spans 12 residues. Germline CDR1 and CDR2: MNHEY and SMNVEV (reference sequence). CDR3 region: CASSLTGDEQFF. The CDR3 coding sequence is TGTGCCAGCAGTTTAACAGGGGATGAGCAGTTCTTC.

The genes are TRBV7-9 and TRBJ2-7; D might be TRBD2 (5 bases). The germline V gene encodes CDR1 SEHNR and CDR2 FQNEAQ (reference sequence). The CDR3 loop spans 15 amino acids. The V end lost 0 bases, the J end lost 3 bases, and 12 bases lay between the germline ends. The CDR3 protein is CASSLAPGLNYEQYF. Here the CDR3 DNA reads TGTGCCAGCAGCTTAGCCCCCGGACTTAACTACGAGCAGTACTTC.

This chain links TRBV2 with TRBJ2-4; D is ambiguous. CDR3 size: 15 residues. The ends were cut back, 0 bases at V and 9 bases at J, with 15 bases in the middle. Germline-derived CDR1 and CDR2 are SNHLY and FYNNEI. CDR3 in amino acids: CASSEARNDGLIQYF. Here the CDR3 DNA reads TGTGCCAGCAGTGAAGCGCGGAACGATGGTCTCATTCAGTACTTC. The whole variable domain, filled in from reference TRBV2 and TRBJ2-4, reads EPEVTQTPSHQVTQMGQEVILRCVPISNHLYFYWYRQILGQKVEFLVSFYNNEISEKSEIFDDQFSVERPDGSNFTLKIRSTKLEDSAMYFCASSEARNDGLIQYFGAGTRLSVL.

This chain joins TRBV12-2 and TRBJ2-7; the table names TRBD2, a call not compared with the DNA. TRBV12-2 is designated a pseudogene. CDR3 length equals 15 residues. CDR3 coding DNA: TGTGCAAGTCGCTTACGGGGGGGCCCTTCCTACGAGCAGTACTTC. As protein: CASRLRGGPSYEQYF.

V usage is TRBV4-1 and J usage is TRBJ2-7, with 7 bases fitting TRBD2. The CDR3 is made up of 14 amino acids. CDR1 and CDR2 from the germline V gene are MGHRA and YSYEKL. The trim removed 3 bases at V and 5 bases at J, leaving 7 bases unmatched. CDR3: CASSHSVGGDEQYF. The CDR3 nucleotides read TGCGCCAGCAGCCACTCCGTGGGAGGGGACGAGCAGTACTTC.

The chain joins TRBV4-1 to TRBJ2-7; D may be TRBD2 (5 bases). The CDR3 consists of 13 residues. Germline lookup yields CDR1 MGHRA and CDR2 YSYEKL. Deletions cut 4 bases from V and 5 bases from J, with 12 bases between. For the CDR3, the DNA is TGCGCCAGCAGCCCACTAGACGGACACGAGCAGTACTTC. Translating it yields CASSPLDGHEQYF.

The chain couples TRBV6-1 to TRBJ1-3, with D uncertain. Trimming shortened V by 5 bases and J by 0 bases, and 8 bases separated the two germline ends. This CDR3 is built from 14 residues. Germline values: CDR1 MNHNS, CDR2 SASEGT. CDR3 residues: CASSNGDSGNTIYF. The CDR3 bases are TGTGCCAGCAGTAACGGAGACTCTGGAAACACCATATATTTT.

The chain links TRBV19 to TRBJ1-1, with TRBD1 identical over 7 bases. V lost 7 bases, J lost 2 bases, and 7 bases stayed unmatched. The CDR3 extends over 14 amino acids. Germline V gene sequence: CDR1 LNHDA, CDR2 SQIVND (reference sequence). This CDR3 is CASNVGTDNTEAFF. In DNA, the CDR3 is TGTGCCAGTAACGTAGGGACAGATAACACTGAAGCTTTCTTT.

Here the CDR3 DNA reads TGTGCCAGTTCGAGTGGGGGTCCGAATAACTATGGCTACACCTTC. Its translation: CASSSGGPNNYGYTF. The chain has TRBV6-5 and TRBJ1-2; tentative D call: TRBD1 (5 bases). V gave up 9 bases and J gave up 1 base, with 18 bases separating them. Germline CDR1 MNHEY, CDR2 SVGAGI. CDR3 length: 15 amino acids.

J is TRBJ2-7 and V is TRBV4-3; 7 bases line up with TRBD1. V lost 1 base to trimming and J lost 2 bases; unmatched junction nucleotides: 2. CDR3 size: 14 residues. The germline V gene has CDR1 LGHNA and CDR2 YSLEER. CDR3 nucleotides: TGCGCCAGCAGCCAAGGGCAGGGGGCCTACGAGCAGTACTTC. It yields the protein CASSQGQGAYEQYF.

The chain is built from TRBV4-1 and TRBJ2-7; D tentatively reads TRBD1 or TRBD2 (6 bases each). Germline-derived CDR1 and CDR2 are MGHRA and YSYEKL. The CDR3 has 16 residues. V was shortened by 0 bases and J by 9 bases, with 21 bases between the two germline ends. CDR3: CASSQDFGTGTVGQYF. In DNA, the CDR3 is TGCGCCAGCAGCCAAGATTTCGGAACAGGGACTGTTGGGCAGTACTTC.

V usage is TRBV25-1 and J usage is TRBJ2-1; TRBD2 matches 7 bases. The length of the CDR3 is 14 residues. After removal of 4 bases from V and 6 bases from J, the junction contained 6 bases not matched to a gene. The germline gives CDR1 MGHDK, CDR2 SYGVNS. The CDR3, as DNA: TGTGCCAGCAGTGGCGGGAGTCGGGGCAATGAGCAGTTCTTC. Translating it yields CASSGGSRGNEQFF.

The V call is TRBV29-1, the J call TRBJ2-3; D unresolved. This CDR3 contains 14 residues. CDR1 SQVTM and CDR2 ANQGSEA come from the germline V gene. V lost 3 bases and J lost 2, with 12 bases in between. The CDR3 region has the DNA TGCAGCGTTGATTGGAATGGCGCCACAGATACGCAGTATTTT. Translation: CSVDWNGATDTQYF.

The genes are TRBV11-1 and TRBJ2-1, with 7 positions matching TRBD2. From germline, CDR1 is SGHAT and CDR2 FQDESV (reference sequence). The CDR3 has 16 amino acids. V was clipped by 0 bases and J by 6 bases; unmatched bases: 8. The CDR3 sequence is CASSLARTSSTNEQFF. CDR3 bases: TGTGCCAGCAGCTTAGCGCGGACTAGTTCCACCAATGAGCAGTTCTTC.

The V call is TRBV13, the J call TRBJ2-1; D possibly corresponds to TRBD2 (6 bases). V was pared by 3 bases and J by 8 bases, with 20 bases between. The CDR3 runs to 16 residues. Germline CDR1 reads PRHDT; CDR2 reads FYEKMQ (reference sequence). This CDR3 is CASSLGSGEERYEQFF. CDR3 nucleotides: TGTGCCAGCAGCTTGGGGTCGGGGGAAGAGCGATATGAGCAGTTCTTC.

For this clone: The sample contains more than one DNA sequence encoding this CDR3. The chain combines TRBV6-5 with TRBJ2-6; D perhaps matches TRBD1 (5 bases). CDR1 MNHEY and CDR2 SVGAGI come from the germline V gene. The V end was cut by 3 bases, the J end by 4 bases, with 10 bases between. This CDR3 is 15 amino acids long. CDR3 sequence (DNA): TGTGCCAGCAGTTATCAGGGTCGGGGGGCCAACGTCCTGACTTTC. This sequence encodes CASSYQGRGANVLTF.

The rearrangement uses TRBV4-1 and TRBJ2-7, with D perhaps being TRBD1 or TRBD2 (5 bases each). The length of the CDR3 is 14 residues. CDR1 is MGHRA, CDR2 YSYEKL, per germline. Trimming stripped 1 base from V and 1 base from J, with 8 bases between. The CDR3 bases are TGCGCCAGCAGCCAAGGGGGGTATTCCTACGAGCAGTACTTC. Amino acids: CASSQGGYSYEQYF.

In this sample, this clone turned up a few times. The chain combines TRBV6-5 with TRBJ1-1; no clear D gene. CDR1 MNHEY and CDR2 SVGAGI come from the germline V gene. V dropped 6 bases and J dropped 4 bases, with 9 bases sitting between them. This CDR3 is 12 amino acids long. The CDR3 coding sequence is TGTGCCAGCAGCCCTTTGGGCACTGAAGCTTTCTTT. It translates to CASSPLGTEAFF.

The rearrangement joins TRBV5-6 to TRBJ2-7; D call uncertain. This CDR3 has 12 residues. Trimming took off 1 base at V and 4 bases at J, with 6 bases between the two ends. Germline CDR1 is SGHDT and CDR2 is YYEEEE. CDR3 nucleotide sequence: TGTGCCAGCAGCTTGAGAAGTTACGAGCAGTACTTC. It encodes CASSLRSYEQYF.